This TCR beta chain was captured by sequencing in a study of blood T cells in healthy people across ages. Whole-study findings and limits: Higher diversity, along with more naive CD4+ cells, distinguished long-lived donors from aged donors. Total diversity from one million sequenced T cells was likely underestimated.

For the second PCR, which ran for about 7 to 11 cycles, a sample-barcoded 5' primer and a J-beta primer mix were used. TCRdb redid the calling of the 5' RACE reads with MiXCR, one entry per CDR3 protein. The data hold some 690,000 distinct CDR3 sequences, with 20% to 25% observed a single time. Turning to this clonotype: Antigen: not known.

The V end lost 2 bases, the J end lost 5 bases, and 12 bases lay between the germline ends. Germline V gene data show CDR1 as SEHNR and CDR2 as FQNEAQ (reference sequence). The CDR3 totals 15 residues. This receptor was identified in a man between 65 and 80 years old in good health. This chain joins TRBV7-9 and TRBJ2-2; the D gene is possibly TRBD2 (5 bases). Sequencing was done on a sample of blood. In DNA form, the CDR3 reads TGTGCCAGCAGCTTACGGGAAAGCGGAACCGGGGAGCTGTTTTTT. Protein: CASSLRESGTGELFF.